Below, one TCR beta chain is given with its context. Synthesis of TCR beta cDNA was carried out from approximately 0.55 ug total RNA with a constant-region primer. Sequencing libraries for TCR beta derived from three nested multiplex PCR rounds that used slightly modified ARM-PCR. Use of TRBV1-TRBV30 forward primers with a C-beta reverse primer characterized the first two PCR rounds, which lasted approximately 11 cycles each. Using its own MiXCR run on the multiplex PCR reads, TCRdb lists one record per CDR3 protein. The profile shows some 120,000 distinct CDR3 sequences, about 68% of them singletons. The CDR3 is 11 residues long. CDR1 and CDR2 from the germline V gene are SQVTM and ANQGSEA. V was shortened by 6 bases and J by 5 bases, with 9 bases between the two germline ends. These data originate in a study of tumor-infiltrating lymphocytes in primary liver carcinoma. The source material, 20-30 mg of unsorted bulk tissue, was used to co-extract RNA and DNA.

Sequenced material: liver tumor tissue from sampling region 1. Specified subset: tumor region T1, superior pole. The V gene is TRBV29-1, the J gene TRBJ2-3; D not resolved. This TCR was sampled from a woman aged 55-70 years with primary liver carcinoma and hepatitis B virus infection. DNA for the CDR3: TGCAGCGTCGACACCATAGATACGCAGTATTTT. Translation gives CSVDTIDTQYF.